The clone carrying this T cell receptor (beta chain) was detected many times. This specimen belongs to a study of early T cells in non-severe SARS-CoV-2 infection. TCRdb processed the 5' RACE reads anew with MiXCR; each CDR3 protein has one entry. The sample contains about 83,000 distinct CDR3 sequences, roughly 10% of which appear only once. V was clipped by 5 bases and J by 0 bases, with 17 bases between them. CDR1 and CDR2 from the germline V gene are SGHRS and YFSETQ. The CDR3 totals 17 residues. The origin of this receptor is an adult who was a healthcare worker with PCR-confirmed SARS-CoV-2 infection or an uninfected control (not recorded which). The rearrangement joins TRBV5-1 to TRBJ2-2; possible D gene TRBD1, 5 bases. The sequences come from whole blood, collected at baseline. The CDR3 here is CASRPVPTAPNTGELFF. The DNA of the CDR3 is TGCGCCAGCAGACCTGTCCCGACAGCCCCGAACACCGGGGAGCTGTTTTTT.